This TCR beta chain was captured in a study of cytomegalovirus exposure and HLA in healthy donors. Study-wide background: In terms of ancestry, the Caucasian-associated cluster contained around 79% of the 300 to 400 genotyped donors.

General observations from the study: For most TCR beta V segments, an earlier analysis put the productive rate at about 90% or about 30% of the time. Later analysis suggested most CMV-associated TCR beta chains were HLA-restricted.

Germline assignment: CDR1 SGHRS and CDR2 YFSETQ. After removal of 4 bases from V and 0 bases from J, the junction contained 6 bases not matched to a gene. CDR3 length: 15 residues. On this clone itself: The antigen is not known.

PCR involved 60 Vbeta and 13 Jbeta primers. Assay used: immunoSEQ multiplex PCR; TCRdb lists only in-frame clones, some missing. The data show roughly 120,000 clones, roughly four fifths seen once. Unrecorded immune exposure was likely among donors, who were nominally healthy when sampled. The receptor's source is a woman aged 18 to 35 in good health and CMV-seronegative. The V gene is TRBV5-1, the J gene TRBJ1-1; TRBD1 matches 7 bases. The sample was PBMCs. CDR3 residues: CASSLLQGLNTEAFF. The DNA for the CDR3 is TGCGCCAGCAGCCTTCTACAGGGGTTGAACACTGAAGCTTTCTTT.